This T cell receptor beta chain comes out of a study of CD8 T cells in ankylosing spondylitis. Notes on the study in general: It appeared that ankylosing spondylitis blood was characterized by a TCR beta motif of several highly homologous variants. Earlier work had already found some motif variants in reactive arthritis synovial fluid and blood. From matched ankylosing spondylitis synovial fluid, disease-linked clones were reportedly recovered at significantly enriched levels. Disease-linked clones bore a CD8+ phenotype and were relatively rare in peripheral blood.

The CDR3 extends over 10 amino acids. V lost 7 bases and J 9 bases, leaving 10 bases between the germline ends. Per germline, CDR1 SQVTM and CDR2 ANQGSEA. Libraries of TCR beta came from quantitative 5'-RACE with molecular barcodes. TCRdb recomputed calls from the 5' RACE reads with MiXCR, one row per CDR3 protein. The sample lists under 550,000 distinct CDR3 sequences, roughly a quarter seen once, with about 0.92% in the top ten. This clonotype appeared a few times. Its antigen is not known. The V and J genes are TRBV29-1 and TRBJ2-1; D remains ambiguous. The sequence derives from a male donor with ankylosing spondylitis. Sequencing used blood, either unsorted or a sorted T cell fraction (not recorded which). This CDR3 reads CSARILEQFF. CDR3 DNA: TGCAGCGCAAGAATCCTTGAGCAGTTCTTC.